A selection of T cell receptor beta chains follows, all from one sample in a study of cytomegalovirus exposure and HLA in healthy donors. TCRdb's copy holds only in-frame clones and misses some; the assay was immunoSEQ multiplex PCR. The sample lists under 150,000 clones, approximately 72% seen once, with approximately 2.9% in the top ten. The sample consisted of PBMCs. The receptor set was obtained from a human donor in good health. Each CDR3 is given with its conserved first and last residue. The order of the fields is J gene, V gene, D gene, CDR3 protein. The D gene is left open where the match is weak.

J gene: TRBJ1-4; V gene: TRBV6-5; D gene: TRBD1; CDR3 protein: CASRRQGMGEKLFF
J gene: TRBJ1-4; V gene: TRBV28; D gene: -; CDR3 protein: CASSLGATPALEKLFF
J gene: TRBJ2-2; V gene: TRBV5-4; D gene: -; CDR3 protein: CASSLRGPNTGELFF
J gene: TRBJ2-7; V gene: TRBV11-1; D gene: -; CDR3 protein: CASSRGGPGQWTYEQYF
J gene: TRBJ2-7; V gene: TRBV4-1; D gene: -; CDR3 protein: CASSQASGGAYEQYF
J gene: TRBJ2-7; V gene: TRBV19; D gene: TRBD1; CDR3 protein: CASTRTGINEQYF
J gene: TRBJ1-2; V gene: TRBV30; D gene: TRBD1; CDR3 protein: CAWGQGGYTF
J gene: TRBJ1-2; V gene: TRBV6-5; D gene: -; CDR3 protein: CASRPTGISYGYTF
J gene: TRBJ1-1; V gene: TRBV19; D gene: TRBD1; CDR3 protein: CASSIYRGGNTEAFF
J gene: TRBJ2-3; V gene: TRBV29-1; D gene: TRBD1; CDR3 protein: CSVGQGGDTQYF
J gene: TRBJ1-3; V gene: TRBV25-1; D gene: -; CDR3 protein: CASSEPGTGNTIYF
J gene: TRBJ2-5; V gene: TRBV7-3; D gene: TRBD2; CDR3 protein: CSSSAGLAGAVATQYF
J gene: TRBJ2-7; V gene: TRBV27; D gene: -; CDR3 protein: CASGGVLGYEQYF
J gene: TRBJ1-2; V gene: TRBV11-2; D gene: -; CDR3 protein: CASSAGLPSGGYTF
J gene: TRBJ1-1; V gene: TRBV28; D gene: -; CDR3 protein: CASSSPPNTEAFF
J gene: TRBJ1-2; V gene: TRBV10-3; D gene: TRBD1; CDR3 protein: CAISEWDRGPYGYTF
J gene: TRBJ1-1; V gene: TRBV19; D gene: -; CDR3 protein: CASSSTITQETEAFF
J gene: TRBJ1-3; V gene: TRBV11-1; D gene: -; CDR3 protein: CASSREPGFGRTSGNTIYF
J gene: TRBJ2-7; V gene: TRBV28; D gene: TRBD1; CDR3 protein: CASSSVGQGVDEQYF
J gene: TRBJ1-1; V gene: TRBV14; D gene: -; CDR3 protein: CASSQVDWAGTEAFF
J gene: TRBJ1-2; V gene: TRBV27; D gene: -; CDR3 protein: CASRASLGGINYGYTF
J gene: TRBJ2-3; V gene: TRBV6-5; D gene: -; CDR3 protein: CASTESNTQYF
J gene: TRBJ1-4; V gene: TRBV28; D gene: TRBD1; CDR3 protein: CASSTTAGTGGEKLFF
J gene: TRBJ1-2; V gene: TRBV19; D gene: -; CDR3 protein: CASSIDWRPVYGYTF
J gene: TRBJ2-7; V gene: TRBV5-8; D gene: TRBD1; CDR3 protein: CASSGQGASYEQYF
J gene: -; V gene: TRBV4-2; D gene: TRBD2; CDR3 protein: CASSPTSVPSYEQYF
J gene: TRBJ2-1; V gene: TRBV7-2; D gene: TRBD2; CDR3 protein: CASSLVTIAGLIGEQFF
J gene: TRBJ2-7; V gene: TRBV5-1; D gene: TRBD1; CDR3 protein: CASSRQGWDEQYF
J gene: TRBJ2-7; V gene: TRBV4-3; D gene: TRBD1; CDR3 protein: CASSRGQGGIYEQYF
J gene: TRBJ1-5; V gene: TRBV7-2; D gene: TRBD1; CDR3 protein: CASSSGTVSNQPQHF
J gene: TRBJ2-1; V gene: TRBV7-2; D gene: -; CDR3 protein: CASSLAAGSYNEQFF
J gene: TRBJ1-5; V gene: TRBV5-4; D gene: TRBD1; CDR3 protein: CASSYPQGGNQPQHF
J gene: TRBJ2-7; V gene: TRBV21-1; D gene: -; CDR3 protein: CASFLAERYSYEQYF
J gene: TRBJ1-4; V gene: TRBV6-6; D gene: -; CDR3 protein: CASSYQAKGEKLFF